These 27 T cell receptor beta chains share one sample of origin, sequenced in a study of T cell clusters in autoimmune cytopenias. TRB was amplified from 250 ng of peripheral blood genomic DNA per sample. Multiplex touch-down PCR amplified TRB using TRB-A and TRB-B pools in one tube. TCRdb reprocessed the multiplex PCR reads and keeps a single row for each CDR3 protein, giving no DNA. This repertoire includes 6,000 to 9,000 distinct CDR3 sequences. This same sample was also taken into another study, of T cell repertoires in aging, cancer and after chemotherapy.

Sequenced material: peripheral blood. All receptors derive from a human donor in good health.

The chain links TRBV6-5 to TRBJ2-7; TCRdb designates TRBD2, a call that cannot be tested without DNA. This CDR3 is 16 amino acids long. Looked up from germline, CDR1 is MNHEY and CDR2 is SVGAGI. The CDR3 is CASSYSGSSPNYEQYF.

This clonotype is deemed medium-sized by its frequency. V is TRBV19 and J is TRBJ2-2; there is no DNA to check the TCRdb D call of TRBD2. CDR1 is LNHDA, CDR2 SQIVND, per germline (reference sequence). The CDR3 runs to 19 residues. CDR3 amino acids: CASSIPPAGGRTGTGELFF.

The chain couples TRBV6-2 or TRBV6-3 to TRBJ1-5. Germline-derived CDR1 and CDR2 are MNHEY and SVGEGT. The CDR3 has 14 residues. The CDR3 loop reads CASSYSSSYQPQHF.

The gene calls are TRBV12-3 or TRBV12-4 and TRBJ1-6. The CDR3 has 13 amino acids. The CDR3 sequence: CASSSRPADPLHF.

The V gene is TRBV10-3, the J gene TRBJ2-7. The CDR3 length is 13 residues. Germline V gene sequence: CDR1 ENHRY, CDR2 SYGVKD. CDR3 amino acids: CAISDRMDYEQYF.

The chain combines TRBV30 with TRBJ2-7; absent DNA, TCRdb's TRBD2 call cannot be checked. Germline V CDR1 and CDR2: GTSNPN, SVGIG (reference sequence). The CDR3 runs 14 residues. Here the CDR3 reads CAWSTSRSAREQYF.

This chain joins TRBV5-3 and TRBJ1-2; TCRdb designates TRBD1, a call that cannot be tested without DNA. TRBV5-3 is labeled an ORF, and its function is uncertain. The CDR3 runs 13 residues. CDR3 residues: CASSETGNYGYTF.

The genes are TRBV27 and TRBJ2-5. The CDR3 length is 14 residues. Per germline, CDR1 MNHEY and CDR2 SMNVEV (reference sequence). CDR3 sequence: CASSLTLDAQTQYF.

This clonotype is identified as medium-sized from frequency. The rearrangement joins TRBV5-4 to TRBJ2-1; as DNA is missing, the TRBD2 call by TCRdb cannot be tested. The CDR3 runs 18 residues. CDR1 and CDR2 from the germline V gene are SGHNT and YYREEE (reference sequence). The CDR3 loop is CASSPSGGLAVRGNEQFF.

V usage is TRBV15 and J usage is TRBJ2-3. There are 15 residues in the CDR3. Germline V lookup: CDR1 LNHNV, CDR2 YYDKDF (reference sequence). The CDR3 here is CATSRDSTNTDTQYF.

J is TRBJ1-2 and V is TRBV28; the TCRdb D gene call, TRBD1, has no DNA to confirm it. Per the germline V gene, CDR1 is MDHEN and CDR2 is SYDVKM. There are 12 residues in the CDR3. The CDR3 loop is CASRTHRDGYTF.

This chain links TRBV5-6 with TRBJ2-7. The length of the CDR3 is 14 residues. The germline CDR1 and CDR2 sequences are SGHDT and YYEEEE. CDR3 residues: CASSLWQSSYEQYF.

This clonotype is identified as medium-sized from frequency. CDR3 loop: CASSSSGTDTQYF. The rearrangement joins TRBV6-4 to TRBJ2-3. Germline V gene sequence: CDR1 MRHNA, CDR2 SNTAGT. The CDR3 runs to 13 residues.

The chain couples TRBV7-6 to TRBJ2-6; TCRdb's D gene call, TRBD1, goes unchecked for lack of DNA. CDR1 and CDR2 (germline): SGHVS, FNYEAQ. The CDR3 has 18 residues. This CDR3 is CASSLARGFSSGANVLTF. The variable domain in full, completed from reference TRBV7-6 and TRBJ2-6, reads GAGVSQSPRYKVTKRGQDVALRCDPISGHVSLYWYRQALGQGPEFLTYFNYEAQQDKSGLPNDRFSAERPEGSISTLTIQRTEQRDSAMYRCASSLARGFSSGANVLTFGAGSRLTVL.

This clonotype is medium-sized by frequency. V usage is TRBV19 and J usage is TRBJ1-1; the D call from TCRdb, TRBD1, cannot be confirmed without DNA. Germline-derived CDR1 and CDR2 are LNHDA and SQIVND (reference sequence). The CDR3 loop spans 11 amino acids. The CDR3 protein is CASSTGQEAFF.

This clonotype shows up as medium-sized (0.01 to 0.1%) by frequency. V is TRBV30 and J is TRBJ2-2; TCRdb reports TRBD1, a call that lacks DNA to check it against. CDR3 length: 13 amino acids. Germline V gives CDR1 GTSNPN, CDR2 SVGIG (reference sequence). The CDR3 reads CAWDSGVTGELFF.

The genes are TRBV7-9 and TRBJ2-7. Germline V CDR1 and CDR2: SEHNR, FQNEAQ (reference sequence). This CDR3 region has 13 residues. CDR3 sequence: CASRPVDSYEQYF.

In terms of frequency, this clonotype is medium-sized (0.01 to 0.1%). The chain uses TRBV19 and TRBJ2-1; TCRdb designates TRBD2, a call that cannot be tested without DNA. Germline values: CDR1 LNHDA, CDR2 SQIVND (reference sequence). This CDR3 comprises 19 residues. CDR3 loop: CASSIGISGTSGIRLGQFF. The variable domain in full, completed from reference TRBV19 and TRBJ2-1, reads DGGITQSPKYLFRKEGQNVTLSCEQNLNHDAMYWYRQDPGQGLRLIYYSQIVNDFQKGDIAEGYSVSREKKESFPLTVTSAQKNPTAFYLCASSIGISGTSGIRLGQFFGPGTRLTVL.

J is TRBJ1-6 and V is TRBV30; as DNA is missing, the TRBD1 call by TCRdb cannot be tested. Germline V gene sequence: CDR1 GTSNPN, CDR2 SVGIG (reference sequence). The CDR3 covers 13 residues. CDR3 sequence reads: CAWSAAGLAPLHF.

The chain carries TRBV6-5 and TRBJ2-3; checking the TCRdb D call of TRBD1 is not possible without DNA. CDR3 length: 14 amino acids. Germline CDR1 MNHEY, CDR2 SVGAGI. The CDR3 protein is CASRGAGEADTQYF.

This clonotype ranks as medium-sized in terms of frequency. The chain links TRBV6-2 or TRBV6-3 to TRBJ2-3; without DNA, the TCRdb call of TRBD2 cannot be checked. The CDR3 length is 15 residues. Germline-derived CDR1 and CDR2 are MNHEY and SVGEGT. CDR3 in amino acids: CASKRLGTSTDTQYF.

The J gene is TRBJ1-5, the V gene TRBV18; TCRdb names TRBD1, which stays unverified in the absence of DNA. This CDR3 is 17 amino acids long. Germline CDR1 KGHSH, CDR2 LQKENI. CDR3 sequence: CASSPLPPRGANQPQHF.

Measured by frequency, this clonotype is medium-sized. V and J are TRBV18 and TRBJ2-3. The CDR3 has 15 residues. Germline V lookup: CDR1 KGHSH, CDR2 LQKENI. The CDR3 is CASSPPGRTTDTQYF.

The chain is built from TRBV6-1 and TRBJ1-5; the TCRdb call, TRBD1, lacks DNA for checking. The CDR3 runs to 14 residues. Germline lookup yields CDR1 MNHNS and CDR2 SASEGT. Here the CDR3 reads CASNPGVGNQPQHF.

This chain links TRBV20-1 with TRBJ2-7; TCRdb selects TRBD1, and the lack of DNA leaves this call unchecked. Germline V gene data show CDR1 as DFQATT and CDR2 as SNEGSKA (reference sequence). This CDR3 region has 12 residues. CDR3 protein: CSAPEGSYEQYF.

V usage is TRBV5-1 and J usage is TRBJ1-2; there is no DNA to check the TCRdb D call of TRBD1. The CDR3 runs to 16 residues. Germline V gives CDR1 SGHRS, CDR2 YFSETQ. The chain's CDR3 is CASSLSGQVAGDGYTF.

The V gene is TRBV27, the J gene TRBJ1-2; the D call from TCRdb, TRBD1, cannot be confirmed without DNA. CDR3 length: 13 residues. CDR1 MNHEY and CDR2 SMNVEV come from the germline V gene (reference sequence). The CDR3 spells CASRGQGRYGYTF.